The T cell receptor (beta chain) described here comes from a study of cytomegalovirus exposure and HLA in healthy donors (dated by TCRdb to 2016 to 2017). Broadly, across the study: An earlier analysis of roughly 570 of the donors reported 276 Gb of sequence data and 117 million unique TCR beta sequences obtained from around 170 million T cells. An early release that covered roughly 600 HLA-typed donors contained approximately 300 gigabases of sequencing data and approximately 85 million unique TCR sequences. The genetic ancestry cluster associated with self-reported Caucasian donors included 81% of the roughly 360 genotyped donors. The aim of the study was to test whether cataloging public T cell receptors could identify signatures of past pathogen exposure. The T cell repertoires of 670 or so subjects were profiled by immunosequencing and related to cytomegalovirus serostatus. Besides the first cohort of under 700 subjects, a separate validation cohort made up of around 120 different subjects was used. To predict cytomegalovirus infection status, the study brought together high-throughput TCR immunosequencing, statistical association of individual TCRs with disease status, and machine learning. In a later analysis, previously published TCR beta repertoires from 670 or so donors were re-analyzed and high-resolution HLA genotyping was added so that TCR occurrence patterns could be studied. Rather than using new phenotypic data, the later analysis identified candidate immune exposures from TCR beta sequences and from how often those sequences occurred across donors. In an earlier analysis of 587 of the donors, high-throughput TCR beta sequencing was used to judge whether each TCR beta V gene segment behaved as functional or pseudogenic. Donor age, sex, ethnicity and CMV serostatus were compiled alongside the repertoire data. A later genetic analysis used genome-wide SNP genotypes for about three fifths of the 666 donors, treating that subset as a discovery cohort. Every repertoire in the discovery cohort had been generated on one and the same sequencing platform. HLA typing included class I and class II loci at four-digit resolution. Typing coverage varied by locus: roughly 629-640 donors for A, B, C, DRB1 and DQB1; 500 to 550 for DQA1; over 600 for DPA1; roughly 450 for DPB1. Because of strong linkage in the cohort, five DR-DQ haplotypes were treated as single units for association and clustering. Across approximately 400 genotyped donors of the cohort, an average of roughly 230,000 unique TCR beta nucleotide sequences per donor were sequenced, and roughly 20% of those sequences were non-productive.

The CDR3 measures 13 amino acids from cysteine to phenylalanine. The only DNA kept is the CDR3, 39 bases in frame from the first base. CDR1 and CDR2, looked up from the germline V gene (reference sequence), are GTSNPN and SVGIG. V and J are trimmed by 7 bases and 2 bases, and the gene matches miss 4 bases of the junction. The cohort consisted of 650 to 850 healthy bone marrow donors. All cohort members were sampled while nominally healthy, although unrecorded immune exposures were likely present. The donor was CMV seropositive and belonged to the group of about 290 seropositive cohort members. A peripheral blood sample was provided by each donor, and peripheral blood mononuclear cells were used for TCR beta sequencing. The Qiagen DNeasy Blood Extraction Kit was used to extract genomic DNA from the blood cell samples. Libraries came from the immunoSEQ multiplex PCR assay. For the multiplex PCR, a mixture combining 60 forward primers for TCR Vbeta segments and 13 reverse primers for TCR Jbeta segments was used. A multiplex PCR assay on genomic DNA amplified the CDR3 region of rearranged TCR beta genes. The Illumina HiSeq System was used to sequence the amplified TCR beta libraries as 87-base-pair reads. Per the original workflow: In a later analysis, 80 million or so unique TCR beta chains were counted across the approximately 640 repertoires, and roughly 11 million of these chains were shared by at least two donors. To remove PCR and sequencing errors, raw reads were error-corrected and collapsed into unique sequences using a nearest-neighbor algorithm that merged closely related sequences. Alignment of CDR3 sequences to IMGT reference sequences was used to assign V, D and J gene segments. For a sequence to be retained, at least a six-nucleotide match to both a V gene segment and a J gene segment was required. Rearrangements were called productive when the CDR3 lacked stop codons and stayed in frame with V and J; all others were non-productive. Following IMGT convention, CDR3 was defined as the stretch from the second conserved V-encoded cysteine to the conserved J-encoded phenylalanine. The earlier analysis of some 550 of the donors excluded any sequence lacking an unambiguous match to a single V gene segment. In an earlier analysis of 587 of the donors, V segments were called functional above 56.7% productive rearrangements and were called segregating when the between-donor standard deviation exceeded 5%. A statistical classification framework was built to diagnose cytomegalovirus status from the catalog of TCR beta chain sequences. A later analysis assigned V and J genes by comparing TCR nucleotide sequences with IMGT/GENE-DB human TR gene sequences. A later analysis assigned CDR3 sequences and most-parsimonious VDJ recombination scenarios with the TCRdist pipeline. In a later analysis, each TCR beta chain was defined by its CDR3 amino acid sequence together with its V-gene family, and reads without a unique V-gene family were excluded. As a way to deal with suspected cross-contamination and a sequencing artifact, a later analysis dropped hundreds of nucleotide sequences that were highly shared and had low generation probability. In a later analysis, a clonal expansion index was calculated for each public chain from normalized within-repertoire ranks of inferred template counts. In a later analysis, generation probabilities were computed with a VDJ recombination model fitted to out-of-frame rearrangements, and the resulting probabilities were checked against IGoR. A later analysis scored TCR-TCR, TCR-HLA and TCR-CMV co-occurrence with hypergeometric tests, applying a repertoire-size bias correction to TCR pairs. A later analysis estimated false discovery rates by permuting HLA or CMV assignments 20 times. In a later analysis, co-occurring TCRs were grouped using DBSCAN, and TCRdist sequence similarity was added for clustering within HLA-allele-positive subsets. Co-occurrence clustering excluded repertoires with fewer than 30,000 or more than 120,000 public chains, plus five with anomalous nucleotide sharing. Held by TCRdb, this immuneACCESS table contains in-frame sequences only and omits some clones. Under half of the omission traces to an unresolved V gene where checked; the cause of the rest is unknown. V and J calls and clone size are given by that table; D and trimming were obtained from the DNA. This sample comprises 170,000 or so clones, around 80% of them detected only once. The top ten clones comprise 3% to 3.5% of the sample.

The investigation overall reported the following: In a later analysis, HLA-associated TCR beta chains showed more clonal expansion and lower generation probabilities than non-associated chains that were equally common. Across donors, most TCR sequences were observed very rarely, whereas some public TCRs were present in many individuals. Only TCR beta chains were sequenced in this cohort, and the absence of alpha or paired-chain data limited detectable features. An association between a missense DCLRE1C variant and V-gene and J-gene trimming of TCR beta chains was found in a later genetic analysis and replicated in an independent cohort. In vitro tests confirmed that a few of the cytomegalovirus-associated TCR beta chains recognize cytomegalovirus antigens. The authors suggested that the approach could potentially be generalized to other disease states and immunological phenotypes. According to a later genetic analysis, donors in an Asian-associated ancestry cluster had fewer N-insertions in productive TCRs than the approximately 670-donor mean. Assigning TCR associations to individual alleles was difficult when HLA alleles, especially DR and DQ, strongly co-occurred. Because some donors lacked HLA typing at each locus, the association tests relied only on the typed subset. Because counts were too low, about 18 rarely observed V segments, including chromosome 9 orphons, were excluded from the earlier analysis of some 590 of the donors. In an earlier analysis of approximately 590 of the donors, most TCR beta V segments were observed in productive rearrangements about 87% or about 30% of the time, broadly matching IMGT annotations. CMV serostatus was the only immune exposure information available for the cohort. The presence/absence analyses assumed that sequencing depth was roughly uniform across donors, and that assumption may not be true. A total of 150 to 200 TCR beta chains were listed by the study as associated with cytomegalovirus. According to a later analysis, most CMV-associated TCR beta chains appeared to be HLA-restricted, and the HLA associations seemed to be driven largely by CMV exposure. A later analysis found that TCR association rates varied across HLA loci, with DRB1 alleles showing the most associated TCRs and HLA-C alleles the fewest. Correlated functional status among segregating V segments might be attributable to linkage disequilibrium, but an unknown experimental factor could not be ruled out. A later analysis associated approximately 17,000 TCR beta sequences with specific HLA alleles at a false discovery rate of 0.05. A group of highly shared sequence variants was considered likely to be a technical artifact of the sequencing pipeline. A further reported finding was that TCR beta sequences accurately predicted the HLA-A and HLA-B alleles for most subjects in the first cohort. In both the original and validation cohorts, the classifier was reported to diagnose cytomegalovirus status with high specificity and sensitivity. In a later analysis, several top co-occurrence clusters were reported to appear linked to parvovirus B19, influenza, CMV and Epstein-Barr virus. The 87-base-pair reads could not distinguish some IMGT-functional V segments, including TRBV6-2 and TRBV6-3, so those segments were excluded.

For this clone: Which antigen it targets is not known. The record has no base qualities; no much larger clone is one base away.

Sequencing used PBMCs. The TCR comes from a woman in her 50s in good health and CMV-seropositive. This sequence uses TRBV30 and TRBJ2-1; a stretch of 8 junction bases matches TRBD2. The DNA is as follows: TGTGCCTCGCGGGGGGCGGCCTACAATGAGCAGTTCTTC. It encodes CASRGAAYNEQFF.